This T cell receptor (beta chain) was identified in a study of molecular identifiers for immune sequencing clone quantification. About the study: Four of five splits of RNA from roughly 20,000 or 100,000 naive CD8 cells were sequenced in replicates. General study points: Whereas naive cells kept under 1% of molecules in clones above 20 RNA copies, such clones held over 98% in effectors.

Sorting isolated naive CD8 T cells as CD8+CD4-CCR7+CD45RA+ events. The CDR3 runs 16 residues. Germline V gene lookup returns CDR1 DFQATT and CDR2 SNEGSKA (reference sequence). V was trimmed by 0 bases and J by 2 bases, leaving 13 bases between them. Details on this clonotype: Its specificity is not known.

With listed TCR primers and previously described methods, bulk TCR libraries were prepared. From the PCR reads, TCRdb called clonotypes with MiXCR, one entry per CDR3 protein. The repertoire consists of a few hundred thousand distinct CDR3 sequences, with approximately 25% occurring once and the leading ten covering over 0.6%. The chain has TRBV20-1 and TRBJ2-2; possible D gene TRBD2, 8 bases. This clonotype was obtained from a human donor in good health. Some libraries in this study had Jurkat cell RNA spiked in. Sequenced input: naive CD8+ T cells from blood, with Jurkat cell RNA spiked in. Regarding subset: FACS-sorted CD8+CD4-CCR7+CD45RA+ naive T cells. The CDR3: CSARDGRGLNTGELFF. The CDR3, as DNA: TGCAGTGCTAGAGACGGGAGGGGGCTAAACACCGGGGAGCTGTTTTTT.